Below, 19 T cell receptor beta chains from the same sample are listed, as sequenced in a study of response to subunit inactivated influenza vaccine. Using its own MiXCR run on the RT-PCR reads, TCRdb lists one record per CDR3 protein. The sample includes 650,000 to 800,000 distinct CDR3 sequences, approximately 15% of them seen just once. The input for sequencing was PBMCs from blood, taken 14 to 15 days before vaccination. These receptors all stem from a man in his fifties who received an inactivated influenza vaccine.

A few counts support this clonotype. The J gene is TRBJ2-1, the V gene TRBV19; D not certain. The V gene lost 3 bases and the J gene lost 3 bases, with 6 bases spanning the gap. CDR3 length: 13 amino acids. CDR1 is LNHDA and CDR2 is SQIVND in the germline V gene (reference sequence). Written as DNA, the CDR3 is TGTGCCAGTAGTATGGTCGACTACAATGAGCAGTTCTTC. It is translated as CASSMVDYNEQFF.

The V and J genes are TRBV12-3 or TRBV12-4 and TRBJ1-3, with a weak D call TRBD1 (6 bases). Between the trimmed V and J ends, which lost 5 bases and 0 bases, there was a span of 11 bases. The CDR3 sequence is 15 residues long. DNA of the CDR3: TGTGCCAGCAGTCCCGGGACACGCTCTGGAAACACCATATATTTT. This translates into CASSPGTRSGNTIYF.

This clonotype was counted at least ten times. The V call is TRBV7-2, the J call TRBJ2-3, with D uncertain. The CDR3 contains 14 residues. Trimming took off 5 bases at V and 2 bases at J, with 11 bases between the two ends. The germline V gene encodes CDR1 SGHTA and CDR2 FQGNSA. CDR3 loop: CASSTSLFTDTQYF. The CDR3 region has the DNA TGTGCCAGCAGCACGTCACTATTCACAGATACGCAGTATTTT. Supplemented by reference TRBV7-2 and TRBJ2-3, the full variable domain reads GAGVSQSPSNKVTEKGKDVELRCDPISGHTALYWYRQSLGQGLEFLIYFQGNSAPDKSGLPSDRFSAERTGGSVSTLTIQRTQQEDSAVYLCASSTSLFTDTQYFGPGTRLTVL.

The sample holds a few counts of this clonotype. The rearrangement joins TRBV6-2 or TRBV6-3 to TRBJ2-4; D remains unclear. The CDR3 extends over 17 amino acids. V lost 0 bases to trimming and J lost 0 bases, with 12 bases between them. Germline assignment: CDR1 MNHEY and CDR2 SVGEGT. The CDR3 is CASSYSMKGIAKNIQYF. The CDR3, as DNA: TGTGCCAGCAGTTACTCGATGAAGGGAATAGCCAAAAACATTCAGTACTTC.

V usage is TRBV14 and J usage is TRBJ1-2; 9 nucleotides line up with TRBD1. J gave up 3 bases and V 2 bases, and 4 bases lay outside the gene matches. Germline CDR1 reads SGHDN; CDR2 reads FVKESK. The length of the CDR3 is 15 residues. The CDR3 is CASSQTGGVDYGYTF. The DNA of the CDR3 is TGTGCCAGCAGCCAAACAGGGGGCGTCGACTATGGCTACACCTTC.

This clonotype was detected a few times. The chain links TRBV9 to TRBJ1-6; D unclear. The germline V and J ends were trimmed by 0 bases and 3 bases, with 7 bases remaining between them. This CDR3 is built from 15 residues. CDR1 and CDR2 (germline): SGDLS, YYNGEE. The CDR3 DNA reads as TGTGCCAGCAGCGTAGATTCTGGCTATAATTCACCCCTCCACTTT. Residues: CASSVDSGYNSPLHF.

This clonotype has ten or more counts. This chain uses TRBV10-3 with TRBJ2-2; 7 bases are a match to TRBD1. V shed 2 bases and J 2 bases; nucleotides not matched to a gene: 5. The CDR3 loop spans 16 amino acids. The V gene's germline CDR1 is ENHRY and CDR2 SYGVKD. The CDR3 is CAISEAGTVNTGELFF. CDR3 bases: TGTGCCATCAGTGAGGCCGGGACAGTTAACACCGGGGAGCTGTTTTTT.

This rearrangement joins TRBV20-1 to TRBJ1-2, with D perhaps matching TRBD1 (5 bases). The length of the CDR3 is 13 residues. Trimming took 1 base from V and 3 from J, leaving 9 bases between them. The germline V gene encodes CDR1 DFQATT and CDR2 SNEGSKA (reference sequence). The CDR3: CSARAGGDYGYTF. CDR3 nucleotide sequence: TGCAGTGCTAGAGCAGGAGGGGACTATGGCTACACCTTC.

J is TRBJ1-2 and V is TRBV24-1, with 7 bases aligning to TRBD1. This CDR3 region has 14 residues. Germline CDR1 is KGHDR and CDR2 is SFDVKD. Trimming took 1 base from V and 10 from J; bases not matched to a gene: 8. CDR3 loop: CATSDFGTESAYTF. The DNA of the CDR3 is TGTGCCACCAGTGATTTTGGGACAGAATCGGCCTACACCTTC.

The chain employs TRBV3-1 and TRBJ2-1; D is perhaps TRBD1 or TRBD2 (5 bases each). The CDR3 runs to 16 residues. Germline CDR1 and CDR2: LGHDT and YNNKEL (reference sequence). Trimming removed 0 bases at V and 9 bases at J, with 18 bases between. CDR3 sequence reads: CASSQEDGALTFEQFF. CDR3 DNA: TGTGCCAGCAGCCAAGAGGACGGGGCCCTGACCTTTGAGCAGTTCTTC.

This chain joins TRBV28 and TRBJ2-7; D call uncertain. The CDR3 totals 13 residues. Looked up from germline, CDR1 is MDHEN and CDR2 is SYDVKM. V was trimmed by 2 bases and J by 6 bases, leaving 11 bases between them. CDR3 region: CASSLRTPFEQYF. Written as DNA, the CDR3 is TGTGCCAGCAGTTTAAGGACCCCCTTCGAGCAGTACTTC.

This clonotype was seen a few times. In nucleotides, the CDR3 is TGCAGCGGACTATTGACACCTTCCCAGGGGTTCTTC. It yields the protein CSGLLTPSQGFF. The chain employs TRBV29-1 and TRBJ2-1, with D tentatively TRBD1 or TRBD2 (5 bases each). Germline lookup yields CDR1 SQVTM and CDR2 ANQGSEA. This CDR3 comprises 12 residues. V shed 7 bases and J shed 15 bases, with 22 bases lying between them.

This chain connects TRBV11-3 to TRBJ2-7; 10 bases are shared with TRBD2. From germline, CDR1 is SGHNT and CDR2 YENEEA. V shed 6 bases, J shed 0 bases, and the junction held 8 bases outside the gene matches. The CDR3 loop spans 16 amino acids. CDR3 region: CASRDFLAGVSYEQYF. Here the CDR3 DNA reads TGTGCCAGCAGGGACTTTCTAGCGGGAGTCTCCTACGAGCAGTACTTC.

This chain uses TRBV10-3 with TRBJ2-2, with 10 bases that match TRBD2. Germline-derived CDR1 and CDR2 are ENHRY and SYGVKD. J gave up 3 bases and V 3 bases, and 7 bases lay outside the gene matches. The CDR3 is made up of 17 amino acids. In DNA form, the CDR3 reads TGTGCCATCAGTGACCCCGGGACTAGCGTGCACACCGGGGAGCTGTTTTTT. Residues: CAISDPGTSVHTGELFF.

This clonotype showed up many times. V gene TRBV4-2 combines with J gene TRBJ2-2, with D tentatively TRBD1 (6 bases). Trimming shortened V by 3 bases and J by 6 bases, and 14 bases separated the two germline ends. Germline lookup yields CDR1 LGHNA and CDR2 YNFKEQ. The CDR3 has 15 amino acids. In DNA, the CDR3 is TGTGCCAGCAGCCAGGACAGAGAGGGTGCCGGGGAGCTGTTTTTT. This translates into CASSQDREGAGELFF.

The chain couples TRBV29-1 to TRBJ2-7; D is unresolved. V lost 3 bases, J lost 3 bases, and 9 bases lay in between. Germline CDR1 is SQVTM and CDR2 is ANQGSEA. The CDR3 is 12 amino acids. The CDR3 loop reads CSVDAGNYEQYF. In DNA form, the CDR3 reads TGCAGCGTTGACGCAGGCAACTACGAGCAGTACTTC.

This clonotype has more than one count but fewer than ten. The chain recombines TRBV7-9 with TRBJ1-3; D gene unclear. Germline lookup yields CDR1 SEHNR and CDR2 FQNEAQ (reference sequence). The CDR3 runs to 15 residues. The V end lost 2 bases, the J end lost 0 bases, and 8 bases lay between the germline ends. The CDR3 DNA is TGTGCCAGCAGCTTACTCGTGAGCTCTGGAAACACCATATATTTT. Translated: CASSLLVSSGNTIYF. The complete variable domain, with remaining parts taken from reference TRBV7-9 and TRBJ1-3, reads DTGVSQNPRHKITKRGQNVTFRCDPISEHNRLYWYRQTLGQGPEFLTYFQNEAQLEKSRLLSDRFSAERPKGSFSTLEIQRTEQGDSAMYLCASSLLVSSGNTIYFGEGSWLTVV.

This clonotype was counted a few times. This chain connects TRBV7-9 to TRBJ2-5, with D hard to call. This CDR3 spans 12 amino acids. Germline V lookup: CDR1 SEHNR, CDR2 FQNEAQ (reference sequence). The V gene lost 1 base and the J gene lost 9 bases, with 9 bases spanning the gap. The chain's CDR3 is CASSLVWPAQYF. DNA of the CDR3: TGTGCCAGCAGCTTAGTGTGGCCGGCCCAGTACTTC.

This clonotype came up a few times. This rearrangement joins TRBV10-3 to TRBJ2-7; D unresolved. CDR1 is ENHRY and CDR2 is SYGVKD in the germline V gene. V was cut by 4 bases and J by 2 bases, with 6 bases left in between. The CDR3 covers 12 residues. The CDR3, as DNA: TGTGCCATCAGTGCTAGGACCTACGAGCAGTACTTC. Its protein is CAISARTYEQYF.